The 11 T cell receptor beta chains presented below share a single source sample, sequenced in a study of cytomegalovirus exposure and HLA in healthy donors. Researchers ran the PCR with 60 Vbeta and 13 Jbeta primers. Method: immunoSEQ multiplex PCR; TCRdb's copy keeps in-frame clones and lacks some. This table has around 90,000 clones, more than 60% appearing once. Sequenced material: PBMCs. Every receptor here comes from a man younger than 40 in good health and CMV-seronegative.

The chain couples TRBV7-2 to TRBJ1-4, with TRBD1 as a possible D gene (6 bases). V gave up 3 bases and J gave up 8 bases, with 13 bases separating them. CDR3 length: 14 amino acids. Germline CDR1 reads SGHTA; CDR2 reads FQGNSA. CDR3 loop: CASSFTGNSEKLFF. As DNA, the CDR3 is TGTGCCAGCAGCTTCACAGGGAATAGCGAAAAACTGTTTTTT.

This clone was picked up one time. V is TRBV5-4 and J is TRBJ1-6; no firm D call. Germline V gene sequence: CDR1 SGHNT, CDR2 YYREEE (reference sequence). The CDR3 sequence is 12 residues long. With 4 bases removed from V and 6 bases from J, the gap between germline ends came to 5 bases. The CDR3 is CASSRGNSPLHF. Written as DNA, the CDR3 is TGTGCCAGCAGCCGAGGTAATTCACCCCTCCACTTT.

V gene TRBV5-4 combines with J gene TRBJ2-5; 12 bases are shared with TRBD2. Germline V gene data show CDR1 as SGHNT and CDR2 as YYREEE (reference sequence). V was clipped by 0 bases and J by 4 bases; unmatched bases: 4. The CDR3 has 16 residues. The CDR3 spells CASSLGLAGGPETQYF. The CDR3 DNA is TGTGCCAGCAGCTTGGGGCTAGCGGGGGGGCCAGAGACCCAGTACTTC. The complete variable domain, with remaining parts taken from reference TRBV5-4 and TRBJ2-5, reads ETGVTQSPTHLIKTRGQQVTLRCSSQSGHNTVSWYQQALGQGPQFIFQYYREEENGRGNFPPRFSGLQFPNYSSELNVNALELDDSALYLCASSLGLAGGPETQYFGPGTRLLVL.

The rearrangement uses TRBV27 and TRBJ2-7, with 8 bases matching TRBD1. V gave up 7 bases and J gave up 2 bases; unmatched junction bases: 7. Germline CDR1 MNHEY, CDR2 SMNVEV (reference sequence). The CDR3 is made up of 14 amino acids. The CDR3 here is CASKPGTGAYEQYF. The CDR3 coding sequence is TGTGCCAGCAAGCCCGGGACAGGAGCCTACGAGCAGTACTTC.

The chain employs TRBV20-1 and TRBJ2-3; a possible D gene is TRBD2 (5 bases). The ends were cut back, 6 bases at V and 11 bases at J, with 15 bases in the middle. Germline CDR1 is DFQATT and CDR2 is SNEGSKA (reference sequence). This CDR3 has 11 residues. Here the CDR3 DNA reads TGCAGTGCCTCCGTACCACGGGGGCAGTATTTT. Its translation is CSASVPRGQYF.

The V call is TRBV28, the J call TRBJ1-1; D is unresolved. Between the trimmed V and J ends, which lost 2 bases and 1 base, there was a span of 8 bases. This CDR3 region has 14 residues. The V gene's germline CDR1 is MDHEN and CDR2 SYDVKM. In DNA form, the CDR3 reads TGTGCCAGCAGTTTAAGCATGAGGAACACTGAAGCTTTCTTT. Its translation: CASSLSMRNTEAFF. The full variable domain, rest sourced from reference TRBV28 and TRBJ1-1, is DVKVTQSSRYLVKRTGEKVFLECVQDMDHENMFWYRQDPGLGLRLIYFSYDVKMKEKGDIPEGYSVSREKKERFSLILESASTNQTSMYLCASSLSMRNTEAFFGQGTRLTVV.

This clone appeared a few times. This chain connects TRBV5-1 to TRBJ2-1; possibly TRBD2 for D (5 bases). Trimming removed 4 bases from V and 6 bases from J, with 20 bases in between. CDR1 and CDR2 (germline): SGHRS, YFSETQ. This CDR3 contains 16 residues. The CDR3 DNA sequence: TGCGCCAGCAGCACGGGGTTCGGCACAATACTCAATGAGCAGTTCTTC. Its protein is CASSTGFGTILNEQFF.

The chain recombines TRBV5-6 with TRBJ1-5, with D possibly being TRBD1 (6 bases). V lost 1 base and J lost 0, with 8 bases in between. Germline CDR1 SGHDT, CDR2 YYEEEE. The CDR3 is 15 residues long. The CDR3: CASSLIGGSNQPQHF. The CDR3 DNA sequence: TGTGCCAGCAGCTTGATAGGGGGTAGCAATCAGCCCCAGCATTTT.

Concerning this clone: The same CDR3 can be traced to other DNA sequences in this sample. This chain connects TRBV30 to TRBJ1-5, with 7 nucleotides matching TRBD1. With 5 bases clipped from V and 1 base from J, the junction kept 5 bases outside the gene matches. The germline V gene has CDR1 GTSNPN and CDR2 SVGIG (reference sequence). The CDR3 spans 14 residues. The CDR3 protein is CAWSTGASNQPQHF. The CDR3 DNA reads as TGTGCCTGGTCCACAGGGGCAAGCAATCAGCCCCAGCATTTT.

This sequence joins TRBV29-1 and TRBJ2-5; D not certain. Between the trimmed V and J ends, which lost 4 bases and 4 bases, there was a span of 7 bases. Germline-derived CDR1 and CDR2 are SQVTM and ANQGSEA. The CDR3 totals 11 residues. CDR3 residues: CSVGVVETQYF. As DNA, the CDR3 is TGCAGCGTTGGAGTCGTAGAGACCCAGTACTTC.

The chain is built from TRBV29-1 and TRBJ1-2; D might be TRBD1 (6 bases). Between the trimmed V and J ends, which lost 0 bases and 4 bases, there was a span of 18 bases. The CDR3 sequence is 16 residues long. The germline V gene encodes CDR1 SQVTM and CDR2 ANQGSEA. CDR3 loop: CSVEDRPGGISYGYTF. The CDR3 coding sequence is TGCAGCGTTGAAGATCGCCCGGGGGGCATAAGCTATGGCTACACCTTC.